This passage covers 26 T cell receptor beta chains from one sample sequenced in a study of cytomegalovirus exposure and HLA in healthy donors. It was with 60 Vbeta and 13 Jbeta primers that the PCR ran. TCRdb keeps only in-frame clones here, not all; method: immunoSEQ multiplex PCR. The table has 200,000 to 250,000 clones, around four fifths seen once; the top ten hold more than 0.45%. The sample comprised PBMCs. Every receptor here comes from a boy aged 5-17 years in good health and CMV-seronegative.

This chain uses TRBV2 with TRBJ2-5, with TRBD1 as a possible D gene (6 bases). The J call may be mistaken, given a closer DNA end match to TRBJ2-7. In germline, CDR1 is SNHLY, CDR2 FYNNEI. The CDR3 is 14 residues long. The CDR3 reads CASSDRGSPYEQYF. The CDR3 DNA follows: TGTGCCAGCAGTGACAGGGGCTCTCCCTACGAGCAGTACTTC.

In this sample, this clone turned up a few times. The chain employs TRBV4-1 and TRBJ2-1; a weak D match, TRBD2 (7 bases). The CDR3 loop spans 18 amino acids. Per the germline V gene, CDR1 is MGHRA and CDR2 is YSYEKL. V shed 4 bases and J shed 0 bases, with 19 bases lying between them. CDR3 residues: CASSPPGGTTSSYNEQFF. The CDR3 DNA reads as TGCGCCAGCAGCCCCCCGGGGGGCACTACCAGCTCCTACAATGAGCAGTTCTTC.

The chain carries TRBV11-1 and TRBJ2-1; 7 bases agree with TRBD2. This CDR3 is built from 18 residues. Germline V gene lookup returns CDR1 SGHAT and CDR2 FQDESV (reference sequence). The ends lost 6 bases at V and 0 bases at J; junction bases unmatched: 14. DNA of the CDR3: TGTGCCAGCAGTCGGGCTGCCGGGGGGACCGGCTCCTACAATGAGCAGTTCTTC. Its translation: CASSRAAGGTGSYNEQFF.

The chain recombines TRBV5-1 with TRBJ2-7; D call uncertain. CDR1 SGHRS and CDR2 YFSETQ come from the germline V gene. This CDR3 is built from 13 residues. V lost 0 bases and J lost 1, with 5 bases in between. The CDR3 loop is CASSLATSYEQYF. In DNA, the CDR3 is TGCGCCAGCAGCTTGGCTACTTCCTACGAGCAGTACTTC.

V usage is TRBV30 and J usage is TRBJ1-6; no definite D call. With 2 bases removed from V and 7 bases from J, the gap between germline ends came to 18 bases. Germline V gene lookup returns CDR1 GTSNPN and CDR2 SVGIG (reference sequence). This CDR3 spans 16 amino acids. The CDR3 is CAWSLGIEGWNSPLHF. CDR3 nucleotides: TGTGCCTGGAGTTTAGGTATAGAGGGTTGGAATTCACCCCTCCACTTT.

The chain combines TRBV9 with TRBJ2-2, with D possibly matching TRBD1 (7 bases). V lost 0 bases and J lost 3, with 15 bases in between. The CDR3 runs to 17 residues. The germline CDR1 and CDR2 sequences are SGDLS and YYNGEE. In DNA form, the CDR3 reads TGTGCCAGCAGCGTAGGGGCAGGGGGAGGCGACACCGGGGAGCTGTTTTTT. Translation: CASSVGAGGGDTGELFF.

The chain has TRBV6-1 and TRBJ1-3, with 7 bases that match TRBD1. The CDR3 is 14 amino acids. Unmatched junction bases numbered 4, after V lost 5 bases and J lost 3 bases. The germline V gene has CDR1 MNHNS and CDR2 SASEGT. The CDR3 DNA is TGTGCCAGCAGTACCACAGGGGTTGGAAACACCATATATTTT. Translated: CASSTTGVGNTIYF.

The CDR3 DNA follows: TGTGCCAGCAGCTTAGTGTTAGCGGGACCTAACGAGCAGTACTTC. Protein: CASSLVLAGPNEQYF. V and J are TRBV7-9 and TRBJ2-7; 8 bases align to TRBD2. The CDR3 length is 15 residues. The germline V gene has CDR1 SEHNR and CDR2 FQNEAQ (reference sequence). Germline trimming cut 1 base from V and 5 bases from J; bases unmatched to any gene: 7.

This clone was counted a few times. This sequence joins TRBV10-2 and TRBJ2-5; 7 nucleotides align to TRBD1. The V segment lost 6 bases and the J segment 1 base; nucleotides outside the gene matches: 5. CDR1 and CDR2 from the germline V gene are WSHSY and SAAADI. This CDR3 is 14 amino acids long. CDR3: CASRATGSQETQYF. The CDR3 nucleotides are TGCGCCAGCAGGGCGACAGGGTCCCAAGAGACCCAGTACTTC.

The CDR3 DNA reads as TGTGCCAGCGAATGGTCGGGTTCCCACGTCTCTGGCTACACCTTC. This gives the protein CASEWSGSHVSGYTF. The V and J genes are TRBV7-9 and TRBJ1-2; D unresolved. Germline V CDR1 and CDR2: SEHNR, FQNEAQ (reference sequence). V lost 8 bases to trimming and J lost 7 bases, with 23 bases between them. The CDR3 sequence is 15 residues long.

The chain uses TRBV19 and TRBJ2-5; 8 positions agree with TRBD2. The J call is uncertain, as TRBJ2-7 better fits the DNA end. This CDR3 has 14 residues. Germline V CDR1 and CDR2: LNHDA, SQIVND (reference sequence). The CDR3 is CASRPTSVSYEQYF. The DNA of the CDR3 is TGTGCCAGTAGACCGACTAGCGTTTCCTACGAGCAGTACTTC.

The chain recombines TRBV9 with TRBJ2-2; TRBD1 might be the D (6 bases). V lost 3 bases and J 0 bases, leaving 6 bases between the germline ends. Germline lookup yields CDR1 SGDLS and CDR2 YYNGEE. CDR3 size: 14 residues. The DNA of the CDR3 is TGTGCCAGCAGCGACAGGGCGAACACCGGGGAGCTGTTTTTT. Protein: CASSDRANTGELFF.

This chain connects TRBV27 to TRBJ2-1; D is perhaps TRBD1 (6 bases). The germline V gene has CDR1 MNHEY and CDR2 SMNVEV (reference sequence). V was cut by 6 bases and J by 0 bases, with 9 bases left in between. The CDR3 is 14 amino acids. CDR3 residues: CASRRTASYNEQFF. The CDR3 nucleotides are TGTGCCAGCAGGAGGACAGCCTCCTACAATGAGCAGTTCTTC.

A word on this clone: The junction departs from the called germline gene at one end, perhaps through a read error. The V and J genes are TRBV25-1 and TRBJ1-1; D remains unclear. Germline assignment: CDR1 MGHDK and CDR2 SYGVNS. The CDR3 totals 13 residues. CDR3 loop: CASERTGNSEAFF. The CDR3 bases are TGTGCCAGCGAGCGGACTGGGAACTCTGAAGCTTTCTTT.

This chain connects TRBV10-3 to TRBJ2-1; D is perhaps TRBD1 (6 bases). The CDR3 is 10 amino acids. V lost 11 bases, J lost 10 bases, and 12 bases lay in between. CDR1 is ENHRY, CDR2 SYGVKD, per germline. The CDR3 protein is CAAGVEEQFF. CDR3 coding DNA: TGTGCCGCAGGGGTCGAGGAGCAGTTCTTC.

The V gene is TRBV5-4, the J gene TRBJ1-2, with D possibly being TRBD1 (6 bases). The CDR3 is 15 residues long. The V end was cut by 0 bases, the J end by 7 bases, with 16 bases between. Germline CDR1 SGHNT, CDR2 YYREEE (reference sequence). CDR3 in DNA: TGTGCCAGCAGCTTGGATGTGGGGGCCGTTGGTGGCTACACCTTC. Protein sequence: CASSLDVGAVGGYTF.

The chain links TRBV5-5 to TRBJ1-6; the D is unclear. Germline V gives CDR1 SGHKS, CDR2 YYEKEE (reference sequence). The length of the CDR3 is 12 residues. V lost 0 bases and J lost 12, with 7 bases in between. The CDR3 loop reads CASSLAGLPLHF. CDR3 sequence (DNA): TGTGCCAGCAGCTTGGCTGGCTTACCCCTCCACTTT.

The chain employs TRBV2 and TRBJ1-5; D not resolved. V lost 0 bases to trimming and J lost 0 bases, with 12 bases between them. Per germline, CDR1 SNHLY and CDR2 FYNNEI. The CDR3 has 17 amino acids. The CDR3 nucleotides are TGTGCCAGCAGTGAAGCGCCGAGGGTATATAGCAATCAGCCCCAGCATTTT. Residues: CASSEAPRVYSNQPQHF.

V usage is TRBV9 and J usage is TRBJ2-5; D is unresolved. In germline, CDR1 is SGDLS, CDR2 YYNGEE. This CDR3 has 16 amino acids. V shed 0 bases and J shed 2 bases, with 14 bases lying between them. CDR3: CASSVGVVTTQETQYF. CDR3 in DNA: TGTGCCAGCAGCGTAGGAGTCGTGACAACACAAGAGACCCAGTACTTC.

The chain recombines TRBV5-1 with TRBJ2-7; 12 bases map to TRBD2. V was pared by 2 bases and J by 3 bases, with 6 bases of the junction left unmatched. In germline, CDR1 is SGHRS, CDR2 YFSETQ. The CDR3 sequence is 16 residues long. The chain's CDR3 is CASSFPGTSGFYEQYF. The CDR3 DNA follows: TGCGCCAGCAGCTTTCCCGGGACTAGCGGGTTCTACGAGCAGTACTTC.

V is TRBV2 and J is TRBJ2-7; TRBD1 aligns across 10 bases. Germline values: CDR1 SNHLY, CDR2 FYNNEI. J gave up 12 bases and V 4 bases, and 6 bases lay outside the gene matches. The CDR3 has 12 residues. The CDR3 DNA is TGTGCCAGCAGTGGGGTGGACAGGGGGGCGTACTTC. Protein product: CASSGVDRGAYF.

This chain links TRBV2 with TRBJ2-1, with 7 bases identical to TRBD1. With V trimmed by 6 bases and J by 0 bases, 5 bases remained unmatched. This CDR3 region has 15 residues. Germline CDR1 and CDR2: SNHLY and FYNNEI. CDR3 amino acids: CASSPQGSSYNEQFF. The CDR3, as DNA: TGTGCCAGCAGCCCACAGGGGAGCTCCTACAATGAGCAGTTCTTC.

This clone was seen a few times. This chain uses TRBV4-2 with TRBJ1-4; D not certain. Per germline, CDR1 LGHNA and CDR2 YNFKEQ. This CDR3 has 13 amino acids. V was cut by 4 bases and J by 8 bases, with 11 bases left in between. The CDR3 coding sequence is TGTGCCAGCAGCCTCGGGATAGCCGAAAAACTGTTTTTT. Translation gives CASSLGIAEKLFF.

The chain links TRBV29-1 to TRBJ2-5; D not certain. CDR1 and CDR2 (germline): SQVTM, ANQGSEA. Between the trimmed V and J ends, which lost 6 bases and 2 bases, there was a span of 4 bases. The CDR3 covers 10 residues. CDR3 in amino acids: CSVLQETQYF. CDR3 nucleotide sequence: TGCAGCGTCCTTCAAGAGACCCAGTACTTC.

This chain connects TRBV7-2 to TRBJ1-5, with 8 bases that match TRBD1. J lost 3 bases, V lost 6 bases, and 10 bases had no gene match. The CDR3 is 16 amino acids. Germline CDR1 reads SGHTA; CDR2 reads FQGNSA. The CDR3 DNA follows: TGTGCCAGCAGTACTCACGGGACAGGACTCAATCAGCCCCAGCATTTT. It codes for CASSTHGTGLNQPQHF.

CDR3 sequence: CASSPGTGQETQYF. The CDR3 bases are TGTGCCAGCTCACCAGGGACAGGACAAGAGACCCAGTACTTC. The V and J genes are TRBV18 and TRBJ2-5; 8 positions match TRBD1. With V trimmed by 2 bases and J by 2 bases, 1 base remained unmatched. This CDR3 region has 14 residues. Germline CDR1 is KGHSH and CDR2 is LQKENI.